This TCR beta chain was observed in a study of T cells in Graves' hyperthyroidism and ophthalmopathy (dated 2019 in TCRdb). At the level of the whole study: Peripheral blood samples were taken at the time of initial diagnosis, prior to any treatment. Once sampling was done, hyperthyroidism patients were given methimazole at a starting dose of 30 mg daily, whereas ophthalmopathy patients were given high-dose intravenous methylprednisolone. To identify TCR V-J signatures that set the groups apart, the researchers used a discovery cohort of 95 to 100 patients, made up of approximately 43 with Graves' ophthalmopathy and 57 with stable Graves' hyperthyroidism. For training and testing, the roughly 93 patients in the discovery cohort were randomly divided in a 7:3 ratio. Whether ophthalmopathy could be predicted prospectively was tested in an independent validation cohort made up of roughly 19 hyperthyroidism patients plus 17 patients who later progressed to ophthalmopathy. Thyroid tissue and blood T-cell repertoires from several Graves' hyperthyroidism patients were also compared in the study. According to the paper, TCR Vbeta CDR3 sequencing was carried out on roughly 130 peripheral blood samples, which came from fewer than 50 ophthalmopathy, 75 to 80 hyperthyroidism and roughly 17 progressor patients.

Here is what the overall study found, with its caveats: In validation, the model predicted progression to ophthalmopathy a median of roughly 6.1 months before onset, with about 64% sensitivity and just under 75% specificity. Most expanded thyroid clonotypes (frequency above 0.001) were also detected in blood, suggesting blood repertoires may reflect thyroid immune responses. Sample size was not statistically predetermined, and investigators were not blinded to group allocation. Ophthalmopathy was separated from stable hyperthyroidism by a 13 V-J signature model, with approximately 89% sensitivity and roughly 81% specificity obtained in cross-validation and 80%/75% obtained in testing.

V ends up 2 bases short and J 7 bases short, with an unmatched junction base count of 16. The CDR1 and CDR2 encoded by the germline V gene are LGHNA and YSLEER. Measured from the cysteine to the phenylalanine, the CDR3 is 17 residues long. The CDR3 DNA has 51 bases and is translated from base 1. Amplification of TCR beta CDR3 regions was carried out from RNA transcripts. The TCR CDR3 was subjected to a first round of RT-PCR using the HTBI primer set and the Qiagen OneStep RT-PCR kit. A second multiplex PCR round built the libraries, followed by size selection and purification. Sequencing of the libraries was done on an Illumina HiSeq2000 using paired-end 100 bp reads. In the original analysis: SOAPnuke was used to process the raw data, removing reads that contained adapters or uncalled bases, had a mean Phred below 15, or lacked an exact match to the constant primer or identifier. High-quality paired reads were merged using COPE v1.2.5, and each unique nucleotide sequence was defined as a clonotype. MiTCR v1.1 was used to align clonotypes to the IMGT TRBV, TRBD and TRBJ reference segments. The analysis included only V-J combinations with a frequency above 0.0001, which together covered roughly 99% of the repertoires. The TCS score was defined as the ratio of F50 (clonal expansion) to E x V (chaos), calculated using BLOSUM62-based TCRdist between CDR3 peptides within each V-J. Welch's t-statistics and random forest reduced some 510 V-J features to roughly 13, which were used in a naive Bayes classifier (R e1071). TCRdb reprocessed the public reads (quality trimming at Q25 with fastp, clone calling with MiXCR) and kept in-frame beta chains. When rows share a CDR3 protein, they turn into one entry using the most common DNA and genes. TCRdb assigned the V and J calls; the authors' analysis was not used. The sample table holds under 350,000 distinct CDR3 sequences, of which about a sixth were seen once. About 51% of the sample comes from the top ten.

To note about this clonotype: Its antigen specificity is not known. Per-nucleotide qualities are absent, and no much larger clonotype sits a single base away.

Ophthalmopathy patients had moderately to severely active disease, with a Clinical Activity Score of 3 or more, a NOSPECS grade of 4 or more, and a disease duration of less than 3 months. Any patient with an uncontrolled infection, another autoimmune disease, pregnancy or lactation was excluded. Diagnoses were based on clinical symptoms, serum thyroxine and TRAb, thyroid ultrasound and orbital computed tomography. PBMCs were isolated from about 9.2 ml of fresh peripheral blood by Ficoll-Paque density gradient centrifugation. Total RNA was extracted with Trizol reagent, and quality was checked on an Agilent 2100 Bioanalyzer.

Sample: blood. The TCR originated in a woman in her fifties or sixties with Graves' ophthalmopathy. Recombination connected TRBV4-3 to TRBJ2-7; TRBD2 fits 8 bases in the junction. The DNA reads as follows: TGCGCCAGCAGCCAATTTTTTAGCGGGATACCCCTTGGGGAGCAGTACTTC. Its protein reads: CASSQFFSGIPLGEQYF.